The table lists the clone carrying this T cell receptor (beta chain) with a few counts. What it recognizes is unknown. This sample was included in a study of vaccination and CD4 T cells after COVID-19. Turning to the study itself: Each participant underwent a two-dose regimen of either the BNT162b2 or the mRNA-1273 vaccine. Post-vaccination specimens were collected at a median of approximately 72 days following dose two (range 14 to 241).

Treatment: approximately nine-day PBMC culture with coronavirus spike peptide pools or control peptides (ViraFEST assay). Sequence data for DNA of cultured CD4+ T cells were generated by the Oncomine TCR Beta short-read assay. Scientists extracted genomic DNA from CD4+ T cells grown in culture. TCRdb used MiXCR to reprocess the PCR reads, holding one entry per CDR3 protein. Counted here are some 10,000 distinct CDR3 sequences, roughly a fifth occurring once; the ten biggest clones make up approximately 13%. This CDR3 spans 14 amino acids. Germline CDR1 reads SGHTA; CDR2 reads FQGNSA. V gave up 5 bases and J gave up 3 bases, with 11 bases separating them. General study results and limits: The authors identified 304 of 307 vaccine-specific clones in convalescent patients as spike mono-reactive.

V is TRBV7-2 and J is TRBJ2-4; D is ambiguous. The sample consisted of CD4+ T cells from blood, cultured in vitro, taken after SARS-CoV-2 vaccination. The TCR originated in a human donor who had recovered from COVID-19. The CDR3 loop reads CASSRASDKNIQYF. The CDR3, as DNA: TGTGCCAGCAGCCGGGCCAGCGACAAAAACATTCAGTACTTC.